The clone carrying this TCR beta chain turned up a few times. Trimming removed 8 bases at V and 12 bases at J, with 23 bases between. The germline V gene has CDR1 WSHSY and CDR2 SAAADI. This CDR3 is 14 amino acids long. These data belong to a study of response to subunit inactivated influenza vaccine. One entry per CDR3 protein, called by TCRdb with MiXCR from the RT-PCR reads. The sample contains fewer than 750,000 distinct CDR3 sequences, less than 15% of which appear only once. The chain recombines TRBV10-2 with TRBJ2-1; tentative D call: TRBD2 (6 bases). The source material was PBMCs from blood, sampled about 12 days after vaccination. This clonotype was sampled from a man aged 50 to 60 who received an inactivated influenza vaccine. The CDR3 loop is CASGDRNQMGGQFF. The CDR3 DNA is TGCGCCAGCGGGGACCGGAACCAGATGGGAGGGCAGTTCTTC.